This T cell receptor beta chain was sequenced in a study of T-cell memory formation after mild COVID-19. Study at large: Across donors, TCR clusters were largely donor specific. Study outcomes and limitations: Pre-infection memory contained some responding clones, which suggested that cross-reactive memory had joined. Clones that contracted from day 15 to 85 had balanced CD4/CD8; later expanders were CD4+ biased.

This clonotype was counted only a few times. Its antigen remains unknown. Each CDR3 protein gets one entry after TCRdb re-called the 5' RACE reads with MiXCR. Of fewer than 300,000 distinct CDR3 sequences listed, approximately 15% are singletons. V was cut by 0 bases and J by 4 bases, with 6 bases left in between. The CDR3 is 14 residues long. Germline lookup yields CDR1 SGHTA and CDR2 FQGTGA. The TCR originated in a man aged 18 to 29 who had mild COVID-19 (a few samples of this study predate the infection). Cell type and time point are not known. The sample taken for sequencing was PBMCs or a T cell subset sorted from them (not recorded which). This chain connects TRBV7-3 to TRBJ2-2; D ambiguous. The DNA of the CDR3 is TGTGCCAGCAGCTTAACTCTTTCCACCGGGGAGCTGTTTTTT. The encoded protein is CASSLTLSTGELFF.